Ten or more counts support the clone carrying this T cell receptor (beta chain). As yet, its antigen is unknown. Researchers made TCR beta libraries by using iRepertoire HTBI primers and running Arm-PCR on CDR3 regions. TCRdb re-called the multiplex PCR reads with MiXCR, one entry per CDR3 protein. The sample carries approximately 470,000 distinct CDR3 sequences, about 17% recorded once. The data belong to a study of regulatory T cells in long-lasting Graves disease. Looking at the study overall: Graves' patients who were just diagnosed had used antithyroid drugs for under 3 months. Broader study findings: TRBV28, TRBJ1-2 and TRBJ2-5 were favored in persistent disease. Persistent patients shared more public clonotypes (roughly 2,800) than new patients (about 930).

Time point noted: newly diagnosed GD, antithyroid drugs for less than 3 months. Construction of the TCR library relied on RNA isolated from PBMCs. Germline CDR1 and CDR2: DFQATT and SNEGSKA (reference sequence). This CDR3 comprises 13 residues. Trimming left V 2 bases short and J 5 bases short, with 12 bases between. These data were likewise used in another study, on T cells in Graves' hyperthyroidism and ophthalmopathy. That paper adds: The HTBI primer set drove a first-round RT-PCR of the TCR CDR3.

This chain joins TRBV20-1 and TRBJ2-5; no clear D gene. The TCR originated in a man aged 40-50 years with Graves disease. The sample consisted of peripheral blood mononuclear cells (PBMCs), taken at new diagnosis, from a patient treated with antithyroid drugs. The CDR3 DNA follows: TGCAGTGCTAGACCTCCAGCTCGGGAGACCCAGTACTTC. It translates to CSARPPARETQYF.